This TCR beta chain was profiled in a study of cytomegalovirus exposure and HLA in healthy donors. Points from the study as a whole: Overall, some 160 TCR beta chains were annotated as cytomegalovirus-associated. Productive rates of about 90% or about 30% were seen for most TCR beta V segments in an earlier analysis. With DRB1 most and HLA-C fewest, TCR association rates differed between HLA loci in a later analysis.

For this clone: Its antigen is unknown.

The study ran its PCR with 60 Vbeta and 13 Jbeta primers. The protocol was immunoSEQ multiplex PCR, while the TCRdb copy is restricted to in-frame clones and leaves out a portion. Here the sample spans 170,000 or so clones, about three quarters being singletons. The sequence was collected from a woman aged 45-60 years in good health and CMV-seropositive. The sequencing sample was made of PBMCs.

CDR3 sequence (DNA): TGTGCCAGCAGCCGGACCGGCACCCAACTAGACTATGGCTACACCTTC. Translated: CASSRTGTQLDYGYTF. This rearrangement joins TRBV7-2 to TRBJ1-2; D gene ambiguous. V was cut by 5 bases and J by 3 bases, with 19 bases left in between. The CDR3 has 16 amino acids. Per germline, CDR1 SGHTA and CDR2 FQGNSA.